This is a list of T cell receptor beta chains from one sample in a study of T-cell reconstitution after alpha-beta-depleted transplantation in children. Using its own MiXCR run on the PCR reads, TCRdb lists one record per CDR3 protein. The repertoire holds about 580,000 distinct CDR3 sequences, with 23% as singletons. The sample in question was PBMCs, mostly from graft donor cells, obtained 360 days after TCRalphabeta/CD19-depleted stem cell transplant. The receptors come from a boy under two years old who had a stem cell transplant for acute myeloid leukemia, so the T cells may come from the graft donor. CDR3s include the opening cysteine and the closing phenylalanine or tryptophan. D genes are given only for firm matches. Size tells how often a clone was seen (once, few, many) or the class of an expanded clone, and some rows leave it out.

many,TRBJ2-2,.,TRBV27,CASSLPLPGELFF,TGTGCCAGCAGTTTACCTCTCCCCGGGGAGCTGTTTTTT
.,TRBJ1-1,.,TRBV13,CASSLDGASKNTEAFF,TGTGCCAGCAGCTTAGATGGGGCCTCAAAGAACACTGAAGCTTTCTTT
many,TRBJ2-7,TRBD1,TRBV20-1,CSALTGSSYEQYF,TGCAGTGCCCTGACAGGGAGCTCCTACGAGCAGTACTTC
.,TRBJ1-2,.,TRBV6-5,CASSYSKTGWNPDYGYTF,TGTGCCAGCAGTTACTCCAAGACAGGTTGGAACCCAGACTATGGCTACACCTTC
many,TRBJ1-1,.,TRBV3-1,CASSRGDTEAFF,TGTGCCAGCAGTCGAGGGGACACTGAAGCTTTCTTT
.,TRBJ1-1,.,TRBV20-1,CSAVRTELTEAFF,TGCAGTGCTGTCCGGACGGAGCTGACTGAAGCTTTCTTT
few,TRBJ1-3,TRBD1,TRBV12-3/TRBV12-4,CASRPSTGAAIYF,TGTGCCAGCAGACCTTCCACAGGGGCCGCCATATATTTT
many,TRBJ1-3,.,TRBV12-3/TRBV12-4,CASSLWGGKDGNTIYF,TGTGCCAGCAGTTTATGGGGGGGGAAGGATGGAAACACCATATATTTT
.,TRBJ2-1,.,TRBV20-1,CSARGWGDEQFF,TGCAGTGCTAGAGGGTGGGGAGATGAGCAGTTCTTC
.,TRBJ2-1,.,TRBV28,CASKNPISLSHHNEQFF,TGTGCCAGCAAAAACCCAATCTCTCTTAGCCATCACAATGAGCAGTTCTTC
.,TRBJ1-1,.,TRBV7-2,CASSLVAGARTEAFF,TGTGCCAGCAGCTTAGTTGCAGGGGCGCGAACTGAAGCTTTCTTT
few,TRBJ1-3,.,TRBV10-3,CAIRDSRTNTIYF,TGTGCCATCAGGGACAGCCGAACAAACACCATATATTTT
.,TRBJ1-1,.,TRBV5-1,CASSLYSGAEAFF,TGCGCCAGCAGCTTGTATTCAGGGGCTGAAGCTTTCTTT
.,TRBJ1-1,.,TRBV21-1,CASSTRDRGRAFF,TGTGCCAGCAGCACAAGGGACAGGGGGAGAGCTTTCTTT
few,TRBJ1-2,.,TRBV2,CASSVLGPYGYTF,TGTGCCAGCAGTGTTCTGGGCCCCTATGGCTACACCTTC
many,TRBJ1-6,.,TRBV6-5,CASSYSISTVYSPLHF,TGTGCCAGCAGTTACTCGATCTCTACGGTTTATTCACCCCTCCACTTT
few,TRBJ1-6,.,TRBV28,CASGSYPGKGSPLHF,TGTGCCAGCGGCTCCTACCCGGGGAAGGGATCACCCCTCCACTTT
few,TRBJ2-2,.,TRBV6-7,CASRVGTGELFF,TGTGCCAGCAGGGTCGGGACCGGGGAGCTGTTTTTT
.,TRBJ1-1,.,TRBV29-1,CSVEGRRDMGEAFF,TGCAGCGTTGAAGGTCGCCGGGACATGGGGGAAGCTTTCTTT
.,TRBJ2-6,TRBD1,TRBV6-1,CASRPTGAGANVLTF,TGTGCCAGCAGACCGACAGGGGCTGGGGCCAACGTCCTGACTTTC
many,TRBJ1-1,TRBD1,TRBV12-3/TRBV12-4,CASSGGQGSTEAFF,TGTGCCAGCAGTGGGGGACAGGGTAGCACTGAAGCTTTCTTT
.,TRBJ2-5,.,TRBV29-1,CSVPGLEGETQYF,TGCAGCGTCCCAGGGTTAGAGGGAGAGACCCAGTACTTC
few,TRBJ1-6,.,TRBV20-1,CSAPPAGSNSPLHF,TGCAGTGCCCCCCCTGCAGGTTCTAATTCACCCCTCCACTTT
.,TRBJ1-6,TRBD1,TRBV5-1,CASSTGTGYQSPLHF,TGCGCCAGCAGCACAGGGACAGGTTATCAGTCACCCCTCCACTTT
.,TRBJ2-7,.,TRBV18,CASSPPTQGPYEQYF,TGTGCCAGCTCACCACCTACCCAGGGCCCCTACGAGCAGTACTTC
.,TRBJ2-1,TRBD2,TRBV6-5,CASSQTIRAGGNEQFF,TGTGCCAGCAGCCAAACGATTCGGGCCGGGGGGAATGAGCAGTTCTTC
.,TRBJ1-2,.,TRBV6-5,CASSYSLRGDGYTF,TGTGCCAGCAGTTACTCGCTCAGGGGAGATGGCTACACCTTC
many,TRBJ2-1,TRBD1,TRBV10-3,CAISEGTVSLSNEQFF,TGTGCCATCAGTGAGGGGACAGTGAGCTTAAGTAATGAGCAGTTCTTC
few,TRBJ2-1,.,TRBV12-3/TRBV12-4,CASSTGGPSNEQFF,TGTGCCAGCAGTACCGGGGGGCCCTCCAATGAGCAGTTCTTC
many,TRBJ2-1,TRBD1,TRBV28,CASSLSRGPIPEQFF,TGTGCCAGCAGTTTGTCGAGGGGGCCCATCCCTGAGCAGTTCTTC
.,TRBJ2-2,.,TRBV12-3/TRBV12-4,CASTVRRDTGELFF,TGTGCCAGCACCGTCAGGCGGGACACCGGGGAGCTGTTTTTT
.,TRBJ2-5,.,TRBV28,CASSAALARVKETQYF,TGTGCCAGCAGCGCCGCCCTAGCGAGGGTCAAAGAGACCCAGTACTTC
.,TRBJ1-1,.,TRBV12-3/TRBV12-4,CASSFRGANEAFF,TGTGCCAGCAGTTTCAGAGGGGCCAATGAAGCTTTCTTT
many,TRBJ2-3,TRBD2,TRBV12-3/TRBV12-4,CASSQRGVGTDTQYF,TGTGCCAGCAGTCAGCGGGGGGTCGGCACAGATACGCAGTATTTT
.,TRBJ1-2,TRBD1,TRBV9,CASQSDRAGSGYTF,TGTGCCAGCCAGAGCGACAGGGCTGGCTCTGGCTACACCTTC
.,TRBJ2-3,.,TRBV2,CASGRRSTGTTDTQYF,TGTGCCAGCGGCCGGCGGTCGACAGGAACCACAGATACGCAGTATTTT
.,TRBJ2-6,.,TRBV10-3,CAISAIGVGANVLTF,TGTGCCATCAGTGCAATAGGGGTTGGGGCCAACGTCCTGACTTTC
few,TRBJ2-2,.,TRBV28,CASSLNPAITGELFF,TGTGCCAGCAGTTTAAACCCTGCGATCACCGGGGAGCTGTTTTTT
.,TRBJ1-5,.,TRBV29-1,CSASSGASNQPQHF,TGCAGCGCCTCCTCAGGGGCAAGCAATCAGCCCCAGCATTTT
many,TRBJ2-1,.,TRBV5-1,CASSLVHGDSSYNEQFF,TGCGCCAGCAGCTTGGTTCATGGGGATAGCTCCTACAATGAGCAGTTCTTC
many,TRBJ2-5,.,TRBV12-3/TRBV12-4,CASSPGGPQETQYF,TGTGCCAGCAGTCCCGGGGGCCCCCAAGAGACCCAGTACTTC
.,TRBJ2-5,TRBD1,TRBV7-6,CASSPEGQQETQYF,TGTGCCAGCAGCCCAGAGGGACAGCAAGAGACCCAGTACTTC
once,TRBJ1-1,.,TRBV29-1,CSAHIGTNTEAFF,TGCAGCGCCCACATTGGGACCAACACTGAAGCTTTCTTT
.,TRBJ2-1,TRBD2,TRBV7-2,CASSLGGRPVLGEQFF,TGTGCCAGCAGCCTCGGGGGGAGGCCCGTCCTGGGTGAGCAGTTCTTC
.,TRBJ2-3,TRBD2,TRBV12-3/TRBV12-4,CAAGDGLAAYTDTQYF,TGTGCCGCTGGGGATGGACTAGCGGCCTACACAGATACGCAGTATTTT
.,TRBJ1-3,.,TRBV12-3/TRBV12-4,CASSLSSGNTIYF,TGTGCCAGCAGTTTATCCAGTGGAAACACCATATATTTT
.,TRBJ1-5,.,TRBV6-1,CASSEVGSPGQPQHF,TGTGCCAGCAGTGAAGTTGGTTCGCCTGGCCAGCCCCAGCATTTT
.,TRBJ1-5,.,TRBV12-3/TRBV12-4,CASSFYLGRPPPGNLRHNQPQHF,TGTGCCAGCAGTTTTTATTTAGGGCGCCCACCTCCTGGGAACCTCCGCCACAATCAGCCCCAGCATTTT
many,TRBJ2-1,TRBD2,TRBV20-1,CSAVSSGRDYNEQFF,TGCAGTGCTGTCTCAAGCGGGAGGGACTACAATGAGCAGTTCTTC
.,TRBJ2-3,.,TRBV15,CATSPLWGGTDTQYF,TGTGCCACCAGCCCCTTGTGGGGCGGCACAGATACGCAGTATTTT
.,TRBJ2-7,.,TRBV7-9,CASSPGTLVQYF,TGTGCCAGCAGCCCGGGGACCCTCGTGCAGTACTTC
many,TRBJ2-3,TRBD2,TRBV29-1,CSVVKLAGGSTDTQYF,TGCAGCGTCGTAAAACTAGCGGGGGGGAGCACAGATACGCAGTATTTT
.,TRBJ2-7,TRBD1,TRBV6-1,CASSGLGQLTYEQYF,TGTGCCAGCAGTGGCCTGGGACAGTTAACCTACGAGCAGTACTTC
few,TRBJ2-2,.,TRBV7-2,CASSLDLASGELFF,TGTGCCAGCAGCTTAGATCTGGCTTCCGGGGAGCTGTTTTTT
.,TRBJ2-6,TRBD1,TRBV15,CATSRGGPGTGTGANVLTF,TGTGCCACCAGCAGAGGTGGTCCCGGGACAGGAACCGGGGCCAACGTCCTGACTTTC
.,TRBJ1-6,.,TRBV28,CASSLGGRSSPLHF,TGTGCCAGCAGTTTAGGGGGCAGATCCTCACCCCTCCACTTT
.,TRBJ2-5,TRBD2,TRBV11-2,CASSPRRTSGGAGGETQYF,TGTGCCAGCAGCCCGCGCCGGACTAGCGGGGGGGCCGGAGGTGAGACCCAGTACTTC
.,TRBJ2-3,.,TRBV20-1,CSATVGGGTDTQYF,TGCAGTGCCACAGTCGGGGGTGGCACAGATACGCAGTATTTT
many,TRBJ1-2,TRBD1,TRBV4-1,CASSQGQGGDGYTF,TGCGCCAGCAGCCAAGGACAGGGAGGCGATGGCTACACCTTC
many,TRBJ2-7,TRBD2,TRBV20-1,CSARLAGATLTYEQYF,TGCAGTGCTAGACTAGCGGGGGCCACACTAACCTACGAGCAGTACTTC